The 25 T cell receptor beta chains given below trace back to one sample, sequenced in a study of blood T cell repertoires in COVID-19. Measured with immunoSEQ multiplex PCR; TCRdb has only the in-frame clones, and not every one. The table has some 200,000 clones, about 72% seen once. Sequencing used PBMCs or T cells enriched from blood (not recorded which). Every receptor here comes from a woman between 45 and 65 years old who had recovered from COVID-19.

J is TRBJ2-7 and V is TRBV21-1; TRBD2, the table's D call, lacks a check against the DNA. TRBV21-1 is termed a pseudogene. The CDR3 has 16 residues. DNA for the CDR3: TGTGCCAGCAGTCCCCCAGGAGGGATAGGCTCCTACGAGCAGTACTTC. Encoded protein: CASSPPGGIGSYEQYF.

The rearrangement links TRBV19 to TRBJ2-1; no reliable D call. CDR1 and CDR2 (germline): LNHDA, SQIVND (reference sequence). With 8 bases removed from V and 4 bases from J, the gap between germline ends came to 9 bases. The CDR3 extends over 12 amino acids. The CDR3 region is CASRGSYNEQFF. CDR3 in DNA: TGTGCCAGTCGCGGATCGTACAATGAGCAGTTCTTC.

This chain uses TRBV18 with TRBJ1-6; TRBD1 might be the D (5 bases). Per germline, CDR1 KGHSH and CDR2 LQKENI. The CDR3 has 16 residues. Trimming took 3 bases from V and 9 from J, leaving 18 bases between them. CDR3: CASSPSRGDNSSPLHF. The DNA of the CDR3 is TGTGCCAGCTCACCGAGCCGGGGGGATAACAGTTCACCCCTCCACTTT. The full variable domain, with the rest looked up from reference TRBV18 and TRBJ1-6, is NAGVMQNPRHLVRRRGQEARLRCSPMKGHSHVYWYRQLPEEGLKFMVYLQKENIIDESGMPKERFSAEFPKEGPSILRIQQVVRGDSAAYFCASSPSRGDNSSPLHFGNGTRLTVT.

In this sample, this clone turned up a few times. The gene calls are TRBV29-1 and TRBJ2-3; the match to TRBD1 covers 7 bases. Germline V gene data show CDR1 as SQVTM and CDR2 as ANQGSEA. Losses at the gene ends were 4 bases for V and 1 base for J; bases not matched to a gene: 5. CDR3 size: 14 residues. In nucleotides, the CDR3 is TGCAGCGTTGGTTTCGGACAGGGCACAGATACGCAGTATTTT. It specifies CSVGFGQGTDTQYF.

V usage is TRBV4-2 and J usage is TRBJ1-2; D unresolved. Germline assignment: CDR1 LGHNA and CDR2 YNFKEQ. Trimming took 0 bases from V and 2 from J, leaving 10 bases between them. The CDR3 has 15 amino acids. Written as DNA, the CDR3 is TGTGCCAGCAGCCAAGATAGGGAGGAAAACTATGGCTACACCTTC. Protein sequence: CASSQDREENYGYTF.

This clone has ten or more counts. The chain carries TRBV6-5 and TRBJ2-4; D possibly corresponds to TRBD1 (6 bases). V lost 5 bases and J lost 5, with 13 bases in between. Germline CDR1 is MNHEY and CDR2 is SVGAGI. The CDR3 totals 14 residues. This chain's CDR3 is CASSPTGRQNIQYF. CDR3 coding DNA: TGTGCCAGCAGTCCTACAGGGCGGCAAAACATTCAGTACTTC.

This clone was counted once. The genes are TRBV3-1 (or the pseudogene TRBV3-2) and TRBJ2-7, with D unresolved. V was trimmed by 5 bases and J by 2 bases, leaving 19 bases between them. There are 16 residues in the CDR3. The V gene's germline CDR1 is LGHDT and CDR2 YNNKEL (reference sequence). The CDR3 sequence is CASSSYVHSMAYEQYF. The CDR3, as DNA: TGTGCCAGCAGCTCCTACGTCCACTCGATGGCCTACGAGCAGTACTTC.

The V call is TRBV7-8, the J call TRBJ1-6, with 9 bases matching TRBD1. This CDR3 has 17 residues. CDR1 and CDR2 from the germline V gene are SGHVS and FQNEAQ. V shed 2 bases, J shed 10 bases, and the junction held 12 bases outside the gene matches. The CDR3, as DNA: TGTGCCAGCAGCTTATATCCCCAGACAGGGGGTGGCTCACCCCTCCACTTT. This gives the protein CASSLYPQTGGGSPLHF.

This clone was observed a handful of times. J is TRBJ2-7 and V is TRBV6-5; D remains ambiguous. The V end lost 6 bases, the J end lost 1 base, and 13 bases lay between the germline ends. The germline V gene has CDR1 MNHEY and CDR2 SVGAGI. This CDR3 comprises 14 residues. The CDR3 coding sequence is TGTGCCAGCAGAACGCCCACAGTTTCCTACGAGCAGTACTTC. It codes for CASRTPTVSYEQYF.

The chain links TRBV6-2 or TRBV6-3 to TRBJ1-2; D remains ambiguous. V shed 6 bases and J shed 0 bases, with 8 bases lying between them. Germline CDR1 MNHEY, CDR2 SVGEGT. The CDR3 has 13 residues. The chain's CDR3 is CASSLTANYGYTF. The CDR3 bases are TGTGCCAGCAGCCTAACAGCTAACTATGGCTACACCTTC.

The chain couples TRBV30 to TRBJ2-1; 10 bases agree with TRBD2. This CDR3 spans 18 amino acids. Germline CDR1 reads GTSNPN; CDR2 reads SVGIG (reference sequence). Trimming cost V 0 bases and J 0 bases; bases outside gene matches: 8. Here the CDR3 DNA reads TGTGCCTGGAGTGTAGGGGCTAGCGGGGGCCACTCCTACAATGAGCAGTTCTTC. Its protein is CAWSVGASGGHSYNEQFF.

V gene TRBV30 combines with J gene TRBJ1-2; D is undetermined. The CDR3 runs to 12 residues. The V end was cut by 8 bases, the J end by 5 bases, with 15 bases between. Germline assignment: CDR1 GTSNPN and CDR2 SVGIG (reference sequence). The CDR3 region has the DNA TGTGCCGGAACTGAGGGCGGGTATGGCTACACCTTC. Amino acid sequence: CAGTEGGYGYTF.

The chain couples TRBV28 to TRBJ1-5; 7 bases align to TRBD1. Trimming at V came to 1 base and at J to 4 bases, leaving 7 bases not matched to a gene. This CDR3 has 16 residues. Germline V gene data show CDR1 as MDHEN and CDR2 as SYDVKM. The CDR3 bases are TGTGCCAGCAGTTTATTCGGGACAGCGATAAATCAGCCCCAGCATTTT. Amino acid sequence: CASSLFGTAINQPQHF.

The gene calls are TRBV21-1 and TRBJ2-5; the D call in the table, TRBD1, was not verified against the DNA. TRBV21-1 is labeled a pseudogene. The length of the CDR3 is 11 residues. The CDR3 sequence is CASSARQAWYF. As DNA, the CDR3 is TGTGCCAGCAGCGCACGACAGGCTTGGTACTTC.

This sequence joins TRBV19 and TRBJ1-4; 11 bases align to TRBD1. Germline lookup yields CDR1 LNHDA and CDR2 SQIVND (reference sequence). V gave up 4 bases and J gave up 7 bases; unmatched junction bases: 5. There are 15 residues in the CDR3. The CDR3: CASSKGQGAREKLFF. As DNA, the CDR3 is TGTGCCAGTAGTAAAGGACAGGGGGCTCGTGAAAAACTGTTTTTT.

The chain links TRBV5-5 to TRBJ2-2; 8 bases align to TRBD2. V gave up 1 base and J gave up 10 bases; unmatched junction bases: 6. CDR3 length: 14 amino acids. Germline CDR1 reads SGHKS; CDR2 reads YYEKEE (reference sequence). The CDR3, as DNA: TGTGCCAGCAGCTTGTGGCGGGAGGTTGAGGAGCTGTTTTTT. Encoded protein: CASSLWREVEELFF.

J is TRBJ1-6 and V is TRBV7-9, with TRBD1 matching over 8 bases. Germline loops: CDR1 SEHNR, CDR2 FQNEAQ (reference sequence). The CDR3 runs to 16 residues. V was pared by 4 bases and J by 6 bases, with 8 bases of the junction left unmatched. CDR3 sequence (DNA): TGTGCCAGCAGCTCAGATCGGACAGGGAGTAATTCACCCCTCCACTTT. As protein: CASSSDRTGSNSPLHF.

The V and J genes are TRBV3-1 (or the pseudogene TRBV3-2) and TRBJ2-7; 8 bases map to TRBD1. This CDR3 comprises 15 residues. Per germline, CDR1 LGHDT and CDR2 YNNKEL (reference sequence). V gave up 4 bases and J gave up 2 bases; unmatched junction bases: 7. The CDR3 nucleotides are TGTGCCAGCAGCCTGGGGACAGGAGTACCCTACGAGCAGTACTTC. Translated, it gives CASSLGTGVPYEQYF.

This rearrangement joins TRBV2 to TRBJ1-4; 9 nucleotides match TRBD1. Germline V gene sequence: CDR1 SNHLY, CDR2 FYNNEI. The CDR3 is 15 amino acids. The V and J ends lost 6 bases and 3 bases, in that order; junction bases with no gene match: 5. This CDR3 is CASRTRTGANEKLFF. The CDR3 nucleotides read TGTGCCAGCAGAACCAGGACAGGGGCTAATGAAAAACTGTTTTTT.

Comment on this clone: The junction departs from germline at one end; a sequencing error may be responsible. CDR3 residues: CASSPPNGAGGPEAVF. As DNA, the CDR3 is TGTGCCAGCTCACCACCAAATGGTGCGGGAGGGCCGGAAGCGGTCTTC. The rearrangement uses TRBV18 and TRBJ2-1; 9 nucleotides align to TRBD2. Germline loops: CDR1 KGHSH, CDR2 LQKENI. The CDR3 loop spans 16 amino acids. Filled out from reference TRBV18 and TRBJ2-1, the complete variable domain reads NAGVMQNPRHLVRRRGQEARLRCSPMKGHSHVYWYRQLPEEGLKFMVYLQKENIIDESGMPKERFSAEFPKEGPSILRIQQVVRGDSAAYFCASSPPNGAGGPEAVFGPGTRLTVL.

This clone appeared a single time. V and J are TRBV5-1 and TRBJ2-2; 7 nucleotides agree with TRBD1. In germline, CDR1 is SGHRS, CDR2 YFSETQ. The trim removed 2 bases at V and 6 bases at J, leaving 10 bases unmatched. CDR3 length: 16 amino acids. CDR3 in amino acids: CASSFVLGQLAGELFF. Written as DNA, the CDR3 is TGCGCCAGCAGCTTCGTCCTGGGACAGTTGGCCGGGGAGCTGTTTTTT.

The chain uses TRBV7-3 and TRBJ1-2; tentatively, D is TRBD1 (6 bases). With 5 bases removed from V and 1 base from J, the gap between germline ends came to 8 bases. The V gene's germline CDR1 is SGHTA and CDR2 FQGTGA. The CDR3 extends over 13 amino acids. The CDR3 nucleotides are TGTGCCAGCAGCCCGGACAGTAACTATGGCTACACCTTC. Its translation: CASSPDSNYGYTF.

The chain links TRBV5-1 to TRBJ2-3, with 7 bases lining up with TRBD1. The CDR3 runs to 14 residues. CDR1 and CDR2 from the germline V gene are SGHRS and YFSETQ. Unmatched junction bases numbered 5, after V lost 3 bases and J lost 4 bases. The CDR3 bases are TGCGCCAGCAGCTCTAGACAGGGCCCAGATACGCAGTATTTT. Amino acid sequence: CASSSRQGPDTQYF.

The chain has TRBV7-2 and TRBJ2-1; D gene unclear. The CDR3 length is 15 residues. Trimming cost V 5 bases and J 0 bases, with 11 bases left between them. The germline gives CDR1 SGHTA, CDR2 FQGNSA. The CDR3 nucleotides are TGTGCCAGCAGCCCCGATAGGAGCTCCTACAATGAGCAGTTCTTC. As protein: CASSPDRSSYNEQFF.

The chain has TRBV19 and TRBJ2-1; D is possibly TRBD1 (6 bases). Trimming pared 4 bases from V and 3 bases from J, leaving 10 bases between. The CDR3 loop spans 14 amino acids. Germline V CDR1 and CDR2: LNHDA, SQIVND (reference sequence). The CDR3 nucleotides are TGTGCCAGTAGTACCAAACAGGGCTACAATGAGCAGTTCTTC. This gives the protein CASSTKQGYNEQFF.